The clone carrying this T cell receptor beta chain showed up just once. Its antigen remains unknown. This same CDR3 is encoded by further DNA sequences in the sample. The assay was immunoSEQ multiplex PCR, and TCRdb's table has in-frame clones only and misses some. This table holds over 40,000 clones, about 85% found once. This specimen belongs to a study of OX40 agonist ivuxolimab in advanced cancers. Study-level background: Each patient was given ivuxolimab into a vein every 2 weeks, at 0.01 to 10 mg/kg. Study-wide results and limits: Partial responders receiving 0.1-3.0 mg/kg showed among the lowest clonal expansion. Certain nonresponders additionally had low normalized T-cell clonal expansion.

The CDR3 is 11 amino acids. Deletions cut 0 bases from V and 4 bases from J, with 3 bases between. Germline lookup yields CDR1 DFQATT and CDR2 SNEGSKA (reference sequence). The rearrangement uses TRBV20-1 and TRBJ1-2, with D unclear. The specimen comprised CD4+ or CD8+ T cells sorted from blood, sampled in a trial of the OX40 agonist ivuxolimab. This sequence was found in an adult with an advanced solid tumor such as melanoma, head and neck, liver or kidney cancer. The CDR3 loop is CSARDVYGYTF. The DNA of the CDR3 is TGCAGTGCTAGAGACGTCTATGGCTACACCTTC.